The sequence of this T cell receptor (beta chain) was determined in a study of T cells in Graves' hyperthyroidism and ophthalmopathy. General observations from the study: Ophthalmopathy was predicted by the model a median of about six months ahead of onset.

This clonotype was counted at least ten times. What it binds is unknown. V lost 2 bases and J 6 bases, leaving 14 bases between the germline ends. Germline V CDR1 and CDR2: GTSNPN, SVGIG (reference sequence). This CDR3 is 14 amino acids long. From RNA transcripts, TCR beta CDR3 regions were amplified. Initially, a first-round RT-PCR of the TCR CDR3 employed the HTBI primer set. In TCRdb, the multiplex PCR reads were re-called with MiXCR into one record per CDR3 protein. Of 400,000 or so distinct CDR3 sequences in the sample, over 12% were seen once. Input material: blood. The sequence was collected from a man aged 45 to 65 with Graves' ophthalmopathy. This rearrangement joins TRBV30 to TRBJ1-5, with D tentatively TRBD1 (5 bases). CDR3 in amino acids: CAWSFSGAGQPQHF. CDR3 sequence (DNA): TGTGCCTGGAGTTTCTCCGGGGCTGGTCAGCCCCAGCATTTT. Combining the CDR3 with reference TRBV30 and TRBJ1-5 gives the whole variable domain SQTIHQWPATLVQPVGSPLSLECTVEGTSNPNLYWYRQAAGRGLQLLFYSVGIGQISSEVPQNLSASRPQDRQFILSSKKLLLSDSGFYLCAWSFSGAGQPQHFGDGTRLSIL.